The 6 T cell receptor beta chains listed next were all sequenced from one sample in a study of pediatric ulcerative colitis. Only in-frame clones appear in the TCRdb table, and some are missing; sequencing was by immunoSEQ multiplex PCR. Of about 36,000 clones in the sample, roughly 80% were seen once. The sequenced material came from blood. The receptors were gathered from a girl aged 5 to 17 with moderate ulcerative colitis.

The chain carries TRBV28 and TRBJ2-5; 7 bases agree with TRBD1. This CDR3 is built from 15 residues. V lost 5 bases to trimming and J lost 5 bases; unmatched junction nucleotides: 11. Germline CDR1 reads MDHEN; CDR2 reads SYDVKM. This CDR3 reads CASSPGTALRETQYF. DNA for the CDR3: TGTGCCAGCAGTCCAGGGACAGCCCTTCGGGAGACCCAGTACTTC.

The chain joins TRBV20-1 to TRBJ1-4; no firm D call. Trimming took 6 bases from V and 10 from J, leaving 12 bases between them. Germline lookup yields CDR1 DFQATT and CDR2 SNEGSKA (reference sequence). CDR3 size: 11 residues. CDR3 sequence (DNA): TGCAGTGCGCCAACCGATGGAAAACTGTTTTTT. Its protein is CSAPTDGKLFF.

This clone has just a few counts. The rearrangement links TRBV7-2 to TRBJ1-2, with a weak D call TRBD1 (5 bases). Germline CDR1 reads SGHTA; CDR2 reads FQGNSA. This CDR3 is 14 amino acids long. V lost 1 base to trimming and J lost 6 bases, with 12 bases between them. The chain's CDR3 is CASSLEGPGHGYTF. As DNA, the CDR3 is TGTGCCAGCAGCTTAGAAGGCCCGGGACATGGCTACACCTTC.

The V call is TRBV9, the J call TRBJ1-5, with 9 bases aligning to TRBD1. V was pared by 3 bases and J by 2 bases, with 3 bases of the junction left unmatched. From germline, CDR1 is SGDLS and CDR2 YYNGEE. This CDR3 comprises 15 residues. The CDR3 sequence: CASSGGQGGNQPQHF. CDR3 nucleotide sequence: TGTGCCAGCAGCGGGGGACAGGGCGGCAATCAGCCCCAGCATTTT.

The chain's CDR3 is CASSLGGGDGTDTQYF. The CDR3 DNA sequence: TGTGCCAGCAGCTTGGGCGGCGGAGACGGGACAGATACGCAGTATTTT. The J gene is TRBJ2-3, the V gene TRBV7-6; D is unresolved. The V and J ends lost 3 bases and 3 bases respectively, with 16 bases between them. The germline gives CDR1 SGHVS, CDR2 FNYEAQ. This CDR3 has 16 residues.

This clone has only a few counts. This chain connects TRBV19 to TRBJ2-7; D remains unclear. The germline CDR1 and CDR2 sequences are LNHDA and SQIVND (reference sequence). This CDR3 contains 13 residues. Trimming took 6 bases from V and 2 from J, leaving 11 bases between them. For the CDR3, the DNA is TGTGCCAGTAGCCGGCAGCTAACCTACGAGCAGTACTTC. Translation gives CASSRQLTYEQYF. Full variable domain (missing parts from reference TRBV19 and TRBJ2-7): DGGITQSPKYLFRKEGQNVTLSCEQNLNHDAMYWYRQDPGQGLRLIYYSQIVNDFQKGDIAEGYSVSREKKESFPLTVTSAQKNPTAFYLCASSRQLTYEQYFGPGTRLTVT.